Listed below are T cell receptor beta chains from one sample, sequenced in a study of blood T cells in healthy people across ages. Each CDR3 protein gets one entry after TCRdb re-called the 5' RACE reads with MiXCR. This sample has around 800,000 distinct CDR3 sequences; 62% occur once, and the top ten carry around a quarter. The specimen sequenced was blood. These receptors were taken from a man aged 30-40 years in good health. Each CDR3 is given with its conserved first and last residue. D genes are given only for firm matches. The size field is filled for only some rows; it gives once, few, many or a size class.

CDR3nt: TGCAGTGCTACCCGAGGACAGGGCGAGCAGTACTTC
CDR3aa: CSATRGQGEQYF
d_gene: TRBD1
v_gene: TRBV20-1
abundance: NA
j_gene: TRBJ2-7

CDR3nt: TGTGCCAGCAGCGCCGGGGGGCTCTCGGACACTGAAGCTTTCTTT
CDR3aa: CASSAGGLSDTEAFF
d_gene: NA
v_gene: TRBV9
abundance: once
j_gene: TRBJ1-1

CDR3nt: TGTGCCAGCAGCGTAGGCCAGTCGGGCGAGGTAGCCAAAAACATTCAGTACTTC
CDR3aa: CASSVGQSGEVAKNIQYF
d_gene: NA
v_gene: TRBV9
abundance: NA
j_gene: TRBJ2-4

CDR3nt: TGCAGTAGGGTAGCGCGGGAGACCCAGTACTTC
CDR3aa: CSRVARETQYF
d_gene: NA
v_gene: TRBV20-1
abundance: NA
j_gene: TRBJ2-5

CDR3nt: TGTGCCAGCCACCCGGGACGCCTAAACTATGGCTACACCTTC
CDR3aa: CASHPGRLNYGYTF
d_gene: NA
v_gene: TRBV28
abundance: NA
j_gene: TRBJ1-2

CDR3nt: TGCAGTGCTAGAAGGGACACGGCGCAGTACTTC
CDR3aa: CSARRDTAQYF
d_gene: NA
v_gene: TRBV20-1
abundance: NA
j_gene: TRBJ2-7

CDR3nt: TGTGCCAGCAGTCCCCCTTCGGGGAATTCACCCCTCCACTTT
CDR3aa: CASSPPSGNSPLHF
d_gene: NA
v_gene: TRBV28
abundance: few
j_gene: TRBJ1-6

CDR3nt: TGTGCCAGCAGACCTACAGGGGGAAAGACTACTAATGAAAAACTGTTTTTT
CDR3aa: CASRPTGGKTTNEKLFF
d_gene: TRBD1
v_gene: TRBV6-6
abundance: NA
j_gene: TRBJ1-4

CDR3nt: TGTGCCAGCAGCGTGCTTCCTACAGGTGTGCCAGAGACCCAGTACTTC
CDR3aa: CASSVLPTGVPETQYF
d_gene: NA
v_gene: TRBV5-6
abundance: NA
j_gene: TRBJ2-5

CDR3nt: TGTGCCAGCACCCCCGGACAGGCCCCCAACTATGGCTACACCTTC
CDR3aa: CASTPGQAPNYGYTF
d_gene: TRBD1
v_gene: TRBV2
abundance: NA
j_gene: TRBJ1-2

CDR3nt: TGTGCCAGCAGCGATACGGAACACAGGGGAAATAATTCACCCCTCCACTTT
CDR3aa: CASSDTEHRGNNSPLHF
d_gene: TRBD1
v_gene: TRBV3-1
abundance: NA
j_gene: TRBJ1-6

CDR3nt: TGTGCCAGCCACCAGGGGCGGGGCACAGATACGCAGTATTTT
CDR3aa: CASHQGRGTDTQYF
d_gene: NA
v_gene: TRBV6-6
abundance: NA
j_gene: TRBJ2-3

CDR3nt: TGTGCCAGCAGCTCTTTGCCGGACGGGGAGGGAAAACTGTTTTTT
CDR3aa: CASSSLPDGEGKLFF
d_gene: NA
v_gene: TRBV7-2
abundance: NA
j_gene: TRBJ1-4

CDR3nt: TGTGCCAGCAGTTTTGCCGGACAGGGATATGGCTACACCTTC
CDR3aa: CASSFAGQGYGYTF
d_gene: TRBD1
v_gene: TRBV7-9
abundance: few
j_gene: TRBJ1-2

CDR3nt: TGTGCCAGCAGCCCAGGAGGCAGGGCGGGGGGGATTTACAATGAGCAGTTCTTC
CDR3aa: CASSPGGRAGGIYNEQFF
d_gene: TRBD2
v_gene: TRBV7-9
abundance: NA
j_gene: TRBJ2-1

CDR3nt: TGCGCCAGCAGCCGAGGACTAGTTGTAGATACGCAGTATTTT
CDR3aa: CASSRGLVVDTQYF
d_gene: TRBD2
v_gene: TRBV4-3
abundance: few
j_gene: TRBJ2-3

CDR3nt: TGTGCCGCTGGGGGCGTTCTGAAGGCGTACGAGCAGTACTTC
CDR3aa: CAAGGVLKAYEQYF
d_gene: NA
v_gene: TRBV6-5
abundance: few
j_gene: TRBJ2-7

CDR3nt: TGCAGCGTCTGGGAGCTAGGGCTATCCTACGAGCAGTACTTC
CDR3aa: CSVWELGLSYEQYF
d_gene: NA
v_gene: TRBV29-1
abundance: NA
j_gene: TRBJ2-7

CDR3nt: TGTGCCAGCAGTACCACAGGGTACGAGCAGTACTTC
CDR3aa: CASSTTGYEQYF
d_gene: NA
v_gene: TRBV28
abundance: NA
j_gene: TRBJ2-7

CDR3nt: TGTGCCAGCAGACGGCCGGGACTCCACCAAGAGACCCAGTACTTC
CDR3aa: CASRRPGLHQETQYF
d_gene: NA
v_gene: TRBV11-2
abundance: NA
j_gene: TRBJ2-5

CDR3nt: TGTGCCAGCAGTCCAGTGCCTGAAGAAAAACTGTTTTTT
CDR3aa: CASSPVPEEKLFF
d_gene: NA
v_gene: TRBV9
abundance: NA
j_gene: TRBJ1-4

CDR3nt: TGTGCCAGCAGTCCCCAGAGGCGGTCCGCTGAAGCTTTCTTT
CDR3aa: CASSPQRRSAEAFF
d_gene: NA
v_gene: TRBV12-3/TRBV12-4
abundance: NA
j_gene: TRBJ1-1

CDR3nt: TGCGCCAGCGGGGACACAACCTACGAGCAGTACTTC
CDR3aa: CASGDTTYEQYF
d_gene: NA
v_gene: TRBV5-1
abundance: NA
j_gene: TRBJ2-7

CDR3nt: TGCAGTGCTAGTCCCAGCCAGCGCTACGAGCAGTACTTC
CDR3aa: CSASPSQRYEQYF
d_gene: NA
v_gene: TRBV20-1
abundance: few
j_gene: TRBJ2-7

CDR3nt: TGTGCCAGCAGCCGAAACGATCTAGCCCACGAGCAGTTCTTC
CDR3aa: CASSRNDLAHEQFF
d_gene: NA
v_gene: TRBV6-5
abundance: NA
j_gene: TRBJ2-1

CDR3nt: TGTGCCAGCAGCATAGCAGTAGATACGCAGTATTTT
CDR3aa: CASSIAVDTQYF
d_gene: NA
v_gene: TRBV5-6
abundance: NA
j_gene: TRBJ2-3

CDR3nt: TGCAGTGCTTACCAGAACACTGAAGCTTTCTTT
CDR3aa: CSAYQNTEAFF
d_gene: NA
v_gene: TRBV20-1
abundance: NA
j_gene: TRBJ1-1

CDR3nt: TGTGCCGGCAGTTACTCATCCAGGGGCCCCTACGAGCAGTACTTC
CDR3aa: CAGSYSSRGPYEQYF
d_gene: NA
v_gene: TRBV6-5
abundance: NA
j_gene: TRBJ2-7

CDR3nt: TGTGCCAGCAGTCCCCGCTACTACGAGCAGTACTTC
CDR3aa: CASSPRYYEQYF
d_gene: NA
v_gene: TRBV12-3/TRBV12-4
abundance: NA
j_gene: TRBJ2-7

CDR3nt: TGCAGCGTTGTGGGGGTCGGGACAGGAGAAGAGACCCAGTACTTC
CDR3aa: CSVVGVGTGEETQYF
d_gene: TRBD1
v_gene: TRBV29-1
abundance: few
j_gene: TRBJ2-5

CDR3nt: TGTGCCAGCAGCGCTCACCCTCAGGGGATAGATACGCAGTATTTT
CDR3aa: CASSAHPQGIDTQYF
d_gene: NA
v_gene: TRBV7-3
abundance: NA
j_gene: TRBJ2-3

CDR3nt: TGCAGCGGCCGGCTCCAGGGTAAAGCTTTCTTT
CDR3aa: CSGRLQGKAFF
d_gene: NA
v_gene: TRBV29-1
abundance: few
j_gene: TRBJ1-1

CDR3nt: TGTGCCAGTCTCTTAAGGGTTGATGAGCAGTTCTTC
CDR3aa: CASLLRVDEQFF
d_gene: NA
v_gene: TRBV12-3/TRBV12-4
abundance: few
j_gene: TRBJ2-1

CDR3nt: TGCAGTGCGCAACCAGGGGGCCGACTTGGAGAGCAGTACTTC
CDR3aa: CSAQPGGRLGEQYF
d_gene: TRBD1
v_gene: TRBV20-1
abundance: NA
j_gene: TRBJ2-4

CDR3nt: TGCGCCAGCAGCCAAGCAATGACTAGCGGGAGCACAGATACGCAGTATTTT
CDR3aa: CASSQAMTSGSTDTQYF
d_gene: TRBD2
v_gene: TRBV4-1
abundance: NA
j_gene: TRBJ2-3

CDR3nt: TGTGCCAGCAAAACGGAGTTCACAGATACGCAGTATTTT
CDR3aa: CASKTEFTDTQYF
d_gene: NA
v_gene: TRBV2
abundance: NA
j_gene: TRBJ2-3

CDR3nt: TGTGCCAGCAGCTTAACGGGAGGGTTGGACAAAAACATTCAGTACTTC
CDR3aa: CASSLTGGLDKNIQYF
d_gene: TRBD2
v_gene: TRBV7-3
abundance: NA
j_gene: TRBJ2-4

CDR3nt: TGTGCCAGCGCACTTCAGTCTGGGGCCAACGTCCTGACTTTC
CDR3aa: CASALQSGANVLTF
d_gene: NA
v_gene: TRBV27
abundance: NA
j_gene: TRBJ2-6

CDR3nt: TGCGCCAGCAGCTTGGTGTTGGGGGCGAATGAGCAGTTCTTC
CDR3aa: CASSLVLGANEQFF
d_gene: NA
v_gene: TRBV5-1
abundance: NA
j_gene: TRBJ2-1

CDR3nt: TGTGCCAGCAGATTACCGGGACAGCAAGAGACCCAGTACTTC
CDR3aa: CASRLPGQQETQYF
d_gene: TRBD1
v_gene: TRBV6-5
abundance: few
j_gene: TRBJ2-5

CDR3nt: TGTGCCAGCAGTTACTCCCCCCCCAGGGGACGGCAAGAGACCCAGTACTTC
CDR3aa: CASSYSPPRGRQETQYF
d_gene: NA
v_gene: TRBV6-5
abundance: NA
j_gene: TRBJ2-5

CDR3nt: TGTGCCAGCAGTCCCTCTAGCGGGGGGGAATCCTACAATGAGCAGTTCTTC
CDR3aa: CASSPSSGGESYNEQFF
d_gene: TRBD2
v_gene: TRBV12-3/TRBV12-4
abundance: once
j_gene: TRBJ2-1

CDR3nt: TGCAGCGTTGAACCTATGGGACAGTACACCGGGGAGCTGTTTTTT
CDR3aa: CSVEPMGQYTGELFF
d_gene: TRBD1
v_gene: TRBV29-1
abundance: NA
j_gene: TRBJ2-2

CDR3nt: TGTGCCAGCACCCTGATCCAAGAGATCCAGTACTTC
CDR3aa: CASTLIQEIQYF
d_gene: NA
v_gene: TRBV12-3/TRBV12-4
abundance: NA
j_gene: TRBJ2-5

CDR3nt: TGTGCCAGCAGCTACAGGGAGCAGTTCTTC
CDR3aa: CASSYREQFF
d_gene: NA
v_gene: TRBV28
abundance: few
j_gene: TRBJ2-1

CDR3nt: TGTGCCAGCAGCTTATGGGCGGTGGCGGATACGCAGTATTTT
CDR3aa: CASSLWAVADTQYF
d_gene: NA
v_gene: TRBV7-2
abundance: NA
j_gene: TRBJ2-3

CDR3nt: TGCAGTGCGGGAGCGGCCCTGTACTCTCGGGAGCAGTACTTC
CDR3aa: CSAGAALYSREQYF
d_gene: NA
v_gene: TRBV20-1
abundance: NA
j_gene: TRBJ2-4

CDR3nt: TGTGCCAGCAGCTTAGGCCTTGAGGATACGCAGTATTTT
CDR3aa: CASSLGLEDTQYF
d_gene: NA
v_gene: TRBV7-3
abundance: NA
j_gene: TRBJ2-3

CDR3nt: TGTGCCAGCAGCCAAGTTTTCGGGGGGACGAACACCGGGGAGCTGTTTTTT
CDR3aa: CASSQVFGGTNTGELFF
d_gene: TRBD2
v_gene: TRBV4-2
abundance: NA
j_gene: TRBJ2-2

CDR3nt: TGTGCCAGCAGGCTTACCCTTCGCGGCTATAATTCACCCCTCCACTTT
CDR3aa: CASRLTLRGYNSPLHF
d_gene: NA
v_gene: TRBV6-5
abundance: NA
j_gene: TRBJ1-6

CDR3nt: TGCGGCGTTGAAGATCTTCCTAGCGGGGTCAATGAGCAGTTCTTC
CDR3aa: CGVEDLPSGVNEQFF
d_gene: TRBD2
v_gene: TRBV29-1
abundance: NA
j_gene: TRBJ2-1

CDR3nt: TGTGCCATCAGTAACAGACTAGCTCAAGAGACCCAGTACTTC
CDR3aa: CAISNRLAQETQYF
d_gene: TRBD2
v_gene: TRBV10-3
abundance: NA
j_gene: TRBJ2-5

CDR3nt: TGTGCCAGCAGCCACGGACTAGTCGGAGAGACCCAGTTCTTC
CDR3aa: CASSHGLVGETQFF
d_gene: TRBD2
v_gene: TRBV11-3
abundance: NA
j_gene: TRBJ2-1

CDR3nt: TGCGCCAGCAGCCCCGAACAGGGCCCAGGTGGCTACACCTTC
CDR3aa: CASSPEQGPGGYTF
d_gene: NA
v_gene: TRBV5-1
abundance: NA
j_gene: TRBJ1-2

CDR3nt: TGCAGTGCTAGGGCAGTGGACGAGCAGTACTTC
CDR3aa: CSARAVDEQYF
d_gene: NA
v_gene: TRBV20-1
abundance: NA
j_gene: TRBJ2-7

CDR3nt: TGTGCCAGCACCTTAGGCGGGGGATCCTACGAGCAGTACTTC
CDR3aa: CASTLGGGSYEQYF
d_gene: TRBD2
v_gene: TRBV12-3/TRBV12-4
abundance: many
j_gene: TRBJ2-7

CDR3nt: TGCAGCGCAATGACCGACGCTAACTATGGCTACACCTTC
CDR3aa: CSAMTDANYGYTF
d_gene: NA
v_gene: TRBV29-1
abundance: NA
j_gene: TRBJ1-2